This T cell receptor beta chain is from a study of cytomegalovirus exposure and HLA in healthy donors. V gave up 3 bases and J gave up 1 base, with 13 bases separating them. Germline loops: CDR1 LNHDA, CDR2 SQIVND (reference sequence). The CDR3 runs 16 residues. The table lists this clone with a few counts. Its antigen is still unknown. This PCR relied on a set of 60 Vbeta primers and 13 Jbeta primers. Clones were sequenced by immunoSEQ multiplex PCR, and TCRdb holds only the in-frame ones, with some missing. The sample lists approximately 190,000 clones; 80% were seen once. Whole-study results and caveats: The authors considered a cluster of highly shared sequence variants likely to be a sequencing artifact. In a later analysis, HLA-associated beta chains showed higher expansion and lower generation probabilities than comparable chains. Later analysis showed TCR association rates varying by HLA locus, highest for DRB1 and lowest for HLA-C. Later on, an analysis tied around 17,000 TCR beta sequences to HLA alleles at 0.05 false discovery rate.

The sequence derives from a man aged 35 to 55 in good health and CMV-seropositive. The chain is built from TRBV19 and TRBJ1-5; no definite D call. Input material: PBMCs. The CDR3 DNA sequence: TGTGCCAGTAGTATGGGGAGCGGAAGGAGCAATCAGCCCCAGCATTTT. As protein: CASSMGSGRSNQPQHF.